This T cell receptor beta chain was captured in a study of monozygotic twins with inflammatory bowel disease (dated by TCRdb to the late 2010s). Regarding the study in general: In total, roughly 30 monozygotic twin pairs made up the full study: 19 Danish pairs, all IBD-discordant, plus nine German pairs, of which four were IBD-concordant and five were IBD-discordant. The search for disease-associated traits relied mainly on comparing, within discordant pairs, IBD patients with their genetically identical healthy co-twins. Each individual had, on average, about 151 000 unique TCRalpha sequences and 181 000 unique TCRbeta sequences available for analysis. The paper as a whole reports these results and caveats: Measured by the inverse Simpson index, TCRbeta repertoire diversity was lower in IBD patients than in their healthy co-twins. No difference in repertoire similarity was observed between concordant and discordant twins, possibly owing to limited statistical power. Because patients were on differing immunosuppressive treatments, the repertoires may have picked up extra background noise and inter-individual variability. The analysis was unable to tell apart different T cell subtypes. The results gave no support for a single strong signal or clonotype linked to IBD. Compared with healthy twins, IBD patients shared fewer clonotypes with other individuals, and the difference was most pronounced in patients with signs of disease activity.

A note on this clonotype: It lacks a known antigen.

The library relied on 5' RACE. For each TCR library, around 4,000 ng of total RNA was used. For each sample, cDNA synthesis with SMARTScribe reverse transcriptase was split into eight separate reactions. During cDNA synthesis, template switching introduced unique molecular identifiers that contained a 6-nucleotide sample barcode. Two nested PCRs of 16 and 9 cycles amplified the TCRalpha and TCRbeta cDNA, and bead purification followed each PCR. Before amplification, cDNA was treated with uracil DNA-glycosylase and purified using the QIAquick PCR purification kit. The second PCR was the step at which Illumina TruSeq-compatible adapters and sample-specific barcodes were added. TapeStation and Qubit were used to check library quality and concentration, and around 5.3 ng of each library was pooled. Sequencing of pooled libraries was carried out on an Illumina HiSeq2500 single-index Rapid Run using 2 x 100 bp reads and custom sequencing primers. In the paper's pipeline: UMI-based consensus assembly with MiGEC version 1.2.6 was used to correct PCR and sequencing errors. MiXCR version 2.1.1 was used for V(D)J alignment, clonotype assembly and CDR3 extraction. To normalise gene usage, clonotype sharing and MAIT/NKT TCR abundance, the analysis used the top 1000, 10 000 and 20 000 clonotypes per sample. After downsampling to 27 000 UMIs, diversity was calculated as the inverse Simpson index using the vegan R package. Statistical testing used paired Mann-Whitney U tests on the discordant twin pairs and applied Benjamini-Hochberg correction for multiple testing. Reads reprocessed by TCRdb are summarized as one entry per CDR3 protein sequence, and DNA is absent. These V and J calls are TCRdb output, not the study's own analysis. The sample table records 170,000 or so distinct CDR3 sequences. In total, the top ten clones hold around 6.8% of the sample.

Spanning cysteine to phenylalanine, the CDR3 consists of 14 amino acids. No DNA was logged. CDR1 and CDR2, looked up from the germline V gene, are SGHAT and FQNNGV. A roughly 2.5 ml peripheral blood sample was drawn into PAXgene tubes per donor and stored at -80°C. Total RNA was isolated from whole blood with the PAXgene blood miRNA kit on an automated QIAcube, without T cell sorting. Peripheral blood from monozygotic twin pairs concordant or discordant for inflammatory bowel disease was subjected to deep TCRalpha and TCRbeta repertoire profiling with unique molecular barcoding. Smoking habits were recorded for all twin pairs, with individuals classified as current, former or never smokers.

The rearranged segments are TRBV11-2 and TRBJ2-7. This receptor was taken from a human donor with ulcerative colitis or Crohn's disease, or a healthy co-twin of an affected twin (not recorded which). The sequencing input was blood. CDR3 region: CASSFRGRAYEQYF.